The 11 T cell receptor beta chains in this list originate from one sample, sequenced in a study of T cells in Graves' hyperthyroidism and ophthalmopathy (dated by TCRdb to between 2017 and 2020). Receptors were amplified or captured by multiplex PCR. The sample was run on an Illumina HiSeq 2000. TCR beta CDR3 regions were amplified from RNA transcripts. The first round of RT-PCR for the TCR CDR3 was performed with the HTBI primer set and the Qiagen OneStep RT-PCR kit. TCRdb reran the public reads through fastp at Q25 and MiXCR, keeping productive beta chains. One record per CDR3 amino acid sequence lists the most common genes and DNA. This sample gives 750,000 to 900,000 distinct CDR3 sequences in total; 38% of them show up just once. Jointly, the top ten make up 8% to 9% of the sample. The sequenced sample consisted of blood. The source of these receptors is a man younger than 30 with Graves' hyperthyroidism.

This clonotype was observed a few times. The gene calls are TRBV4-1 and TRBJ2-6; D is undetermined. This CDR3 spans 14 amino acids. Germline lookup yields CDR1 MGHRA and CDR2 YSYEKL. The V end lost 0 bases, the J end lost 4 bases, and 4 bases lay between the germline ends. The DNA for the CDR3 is TGCGCCAGCAGCCAAGACCCCGGGGCCAACGTCCTGACTTTC. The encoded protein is CASSQDPGANVLTF.

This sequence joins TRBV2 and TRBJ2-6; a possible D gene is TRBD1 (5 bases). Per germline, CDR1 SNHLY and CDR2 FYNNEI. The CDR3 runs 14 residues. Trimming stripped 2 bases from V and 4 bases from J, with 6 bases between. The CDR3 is CASSEQGGANVLTF. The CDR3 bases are TGTGCCAGCAGTGAACAGGGAGGGGCCAACGTCCTGACTTTC.

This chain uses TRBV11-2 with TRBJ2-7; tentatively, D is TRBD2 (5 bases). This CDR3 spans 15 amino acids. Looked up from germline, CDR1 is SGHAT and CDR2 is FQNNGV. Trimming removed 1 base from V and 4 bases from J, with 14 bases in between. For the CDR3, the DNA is TGTGCCAGCAGCTTAGGGGCCACCCCGGGGTACGAGCAGTACTTC. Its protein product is CASSLGATPGYEQYF.

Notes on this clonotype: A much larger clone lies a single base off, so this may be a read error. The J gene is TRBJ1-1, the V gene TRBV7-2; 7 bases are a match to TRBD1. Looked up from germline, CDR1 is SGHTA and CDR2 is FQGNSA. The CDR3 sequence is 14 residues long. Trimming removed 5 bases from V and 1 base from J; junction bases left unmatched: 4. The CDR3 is CASSGWTGNTEAFF. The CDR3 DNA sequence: TGTGCCAGCAGCGGGTGGACAGGGAACACTGAAGCTTTCTTT.

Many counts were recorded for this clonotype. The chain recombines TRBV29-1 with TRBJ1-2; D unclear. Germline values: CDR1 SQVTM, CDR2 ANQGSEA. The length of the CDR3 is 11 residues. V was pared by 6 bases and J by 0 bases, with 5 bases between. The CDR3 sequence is CSVRTNYGYTF. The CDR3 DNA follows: TGCAGCGTCAGAACTAACTATGGCTACACCTTC.

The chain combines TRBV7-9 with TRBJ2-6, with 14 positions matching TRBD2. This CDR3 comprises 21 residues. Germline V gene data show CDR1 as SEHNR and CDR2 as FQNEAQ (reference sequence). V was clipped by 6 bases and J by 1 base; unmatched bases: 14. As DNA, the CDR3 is TGTGCCAGCAGTCCAGGGACTAGCGGGAGTTATATAGGGTCTGGGGCCAACGTCCTGACTTTC. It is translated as CASSPGTSGSYIGSGANVLTF.

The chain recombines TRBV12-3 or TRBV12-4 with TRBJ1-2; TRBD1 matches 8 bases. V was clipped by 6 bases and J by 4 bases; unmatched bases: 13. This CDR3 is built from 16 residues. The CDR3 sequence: CASSQDLTGVGYGYTF. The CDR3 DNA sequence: TGTGCCAGCAGCCAAGATTTGACAGGGGTTGGCTATGGCTACACCTTC.

The CDR3 DNA follows: TGCAGTTACACCCGGAGCAATCAGCCCCAGCATTTT. Its translation: CSYTRSNQPQHF. The chain employs TRBV20-1 and TRBJ1-5; D unclear. In germline, CDR1 is DFQATT, CDR2 SNEGSKA (reference sequence). The CDR3 extends over 12 amino acids. V lost 8 bases and J lost 1, with 9 bases in between.

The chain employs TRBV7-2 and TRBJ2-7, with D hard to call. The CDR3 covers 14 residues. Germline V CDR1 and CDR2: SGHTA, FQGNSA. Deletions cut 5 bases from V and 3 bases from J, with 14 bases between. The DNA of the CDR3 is TGTGCCAGCAGCCCCGATTCCAATTACTACGAGCAGTACTTC. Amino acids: CASSPDSNYYEQYF.

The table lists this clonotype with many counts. The CDR3: CASSLVVGGEQYF. Written as DNA, the CDR3 is TGTGCCAGCAGCTTAGTCGTAGGGGGCGAGCAGTACTTC. V is TRBV7-9 and J is TRBJ2-7; D is perhaps TRBD1 (6 bases). The CDR3 totals 13 residues. Germline assignment: CDR1 SEHNR and CDR2 FQNEAQ (reference sequence). Trimming cost V 1 base and J 6 bases, with 10 bases left between them.

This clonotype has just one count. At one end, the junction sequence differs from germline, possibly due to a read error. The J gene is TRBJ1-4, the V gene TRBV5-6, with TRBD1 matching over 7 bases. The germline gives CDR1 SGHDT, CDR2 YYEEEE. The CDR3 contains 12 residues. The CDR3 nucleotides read TGTGCCAGCAGCCTGAGACAGGGACGGAATGTTTTT. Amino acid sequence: CASSLRQGRNVF.